This T cell receptor beta chain was recovered during a study of Graves' ophthalmopathy and Graves' hyperthyroidism. Findings and caveats of the study: The model flagged ophthalmopathy progression at roughly 71% sensitivity and around 72% specificity. For separating ophthalmopathy from stable hyperthyroidism, a 13-signature model gave 85% to 90% sensitivity and 75% to 83% specificity. Also, most clonotypes expanded in the thyroid above 0.001 frequency appeared in blood.

The PBMC fraction was derived from roughly 10 ml of fresh peripheral blood. The CDR3 is made up of 14 amino acids. The ends lost 4 bases at V and 6 bases at J; junction bases unmatched: 5. Using RNA transcripts, the TCR beta CDR3 regions were amplified. HTBI-primed RT-PCR formed the first round, and a multiplex PCR formed the second. MiXCR, applied by TCRdb to the multiplex PCR reads, yields one record per CDR3 protein. The sample lists 740,000 or so distinct CDR3 sequences, roughly 40% occurring once. With respect to this clonotype: The antigen remains unidentified.

Sequencing was done on a sample of peripheral blood. The chain employs TRBV12-3 or TRBV12-4 and TRBJ2-7; 11 bases match TRBD1. The sequence was collected from an adult man with Graves' ophthalmopathy. The CDR3 coding sequence is TGTGCCAGCAGTTGGACAGGGGGCGCATTCGAGCAGTACTTC. Protein product: CASSWTGGAFEQYF.